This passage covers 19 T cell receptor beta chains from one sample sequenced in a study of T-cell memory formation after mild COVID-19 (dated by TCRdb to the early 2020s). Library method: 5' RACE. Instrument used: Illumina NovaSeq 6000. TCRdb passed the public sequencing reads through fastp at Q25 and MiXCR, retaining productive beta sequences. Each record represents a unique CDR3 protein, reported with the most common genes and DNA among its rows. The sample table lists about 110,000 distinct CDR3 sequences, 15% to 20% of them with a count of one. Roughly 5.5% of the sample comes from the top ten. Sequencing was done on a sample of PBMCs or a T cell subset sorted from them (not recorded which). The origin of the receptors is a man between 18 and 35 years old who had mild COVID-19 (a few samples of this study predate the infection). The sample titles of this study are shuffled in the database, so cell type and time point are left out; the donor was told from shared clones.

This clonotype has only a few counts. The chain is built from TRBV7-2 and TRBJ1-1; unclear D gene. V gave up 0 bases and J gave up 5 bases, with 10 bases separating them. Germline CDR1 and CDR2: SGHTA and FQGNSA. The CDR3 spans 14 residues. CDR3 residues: CASSLAPPWTEAFF. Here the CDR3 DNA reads TGTGCCAGCAGCTTAGCGCCGCCCTGGACTGAAGCTTTCTTT.

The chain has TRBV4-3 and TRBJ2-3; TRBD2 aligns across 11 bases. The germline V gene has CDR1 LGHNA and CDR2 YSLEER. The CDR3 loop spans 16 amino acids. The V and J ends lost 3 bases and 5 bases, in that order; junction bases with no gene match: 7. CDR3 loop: CASSHTLAGGRDTQYF. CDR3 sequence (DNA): TGCGCCAGCAGCCACACCCTAGCGGGGGGTCGAGATACGCAGTATTTT.

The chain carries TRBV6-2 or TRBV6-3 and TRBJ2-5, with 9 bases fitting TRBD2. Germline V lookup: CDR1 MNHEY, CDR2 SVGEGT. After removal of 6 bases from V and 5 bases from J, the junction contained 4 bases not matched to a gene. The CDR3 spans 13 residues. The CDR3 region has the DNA TGTGCCAGCAGGCGGGGGGGCTTTGAGACCCAGTACTTC. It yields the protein CASRRGGFETQYF.

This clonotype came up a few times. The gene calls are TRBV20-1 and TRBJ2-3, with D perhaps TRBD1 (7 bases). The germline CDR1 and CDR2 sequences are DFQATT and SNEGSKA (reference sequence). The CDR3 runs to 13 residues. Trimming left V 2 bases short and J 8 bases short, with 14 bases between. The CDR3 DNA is TGCAGTGCTAGATACACAGGGGAGGTTACGCAGTATTTT. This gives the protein CSARYTGEVTQYF.

In DNA, the CDR3 is TGTGCCAGCAGCCATCGGACTGTCACAGATACGCAGTATTTT. This codes for CASSHRTVTDTQYF. The genes are TRBV6-2 or TRBV6-3 and TRBJ2-3; possible D gene TRBD2, 5 bases. CDR1 is MNHEY, CDR2 SVGEGT, per germline. The CDR3 has 14 residues. V lost 6 bases, J lost 2 bases, and 12 bases lay in between.

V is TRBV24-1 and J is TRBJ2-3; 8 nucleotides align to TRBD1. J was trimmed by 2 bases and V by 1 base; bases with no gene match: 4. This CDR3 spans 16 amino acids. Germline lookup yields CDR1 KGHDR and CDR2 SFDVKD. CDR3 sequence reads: CATSDFGQGFTDTQYF. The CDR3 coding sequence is TGTGCCACCAGTGATTTCGGACAGGGATTCACAGATACGCAGTATTTT.

The CDR3 here is CASSESTVQPQHF. In nucleotides, the CDR3 is TGTGCCAGCAGTGAATCTACGGTGCAGCCCCAGCATTTT. The rearrangement joins TRBV2 to TRBJ1-5; D remains ambiguous. V lost 2 bases and J lost 7, with 9 bases in between. The CDR3 has 13 amino acids. CDR1 is SNHLY, CDR2 FYNNEI, per germline.

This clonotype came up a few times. For the CDR3, the DNA is TGTGCCAGCAGGGCCGGGACAGGGAAAAAAGAGACCCAGTACTTC. Its translation is CASRAGTGKKETQYF. The gene calls are TRBV7-9 and TRBJ2-5; 9 nucleotides line up with TRBD1. The CDR3 loop spans 15 amino acids. CDR1 is SEHNR and CDR2 is FQNEAQ in the germline V gene (reference sequence). Unmatched junction bases numbered 8, after V lost 6 bases and J lost 3 bases.

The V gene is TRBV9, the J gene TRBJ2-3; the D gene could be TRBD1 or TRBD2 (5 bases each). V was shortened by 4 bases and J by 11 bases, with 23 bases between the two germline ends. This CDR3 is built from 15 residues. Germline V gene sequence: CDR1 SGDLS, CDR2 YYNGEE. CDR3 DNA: TGTGCCAGCAGCCCTACAACTGGGACGGTCGAGCGGCAGTATTTT. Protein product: CASSPTTGTVERQYF.

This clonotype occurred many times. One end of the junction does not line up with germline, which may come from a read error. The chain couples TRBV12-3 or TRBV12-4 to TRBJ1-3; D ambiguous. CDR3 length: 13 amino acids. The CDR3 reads CASSLAAAATIYF. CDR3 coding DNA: TGTGCCAGCAGCTTAGCAGCAGCGGCCACCATATATTTT.

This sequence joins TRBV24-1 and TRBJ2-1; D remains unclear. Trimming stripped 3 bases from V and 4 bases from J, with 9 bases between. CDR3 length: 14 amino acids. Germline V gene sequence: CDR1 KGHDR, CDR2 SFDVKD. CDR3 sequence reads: CATSDTDLYNEQFF. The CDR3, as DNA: TGTGCCACCAGTGATACGGACCTATACAATGAGCAGTTCTTC.

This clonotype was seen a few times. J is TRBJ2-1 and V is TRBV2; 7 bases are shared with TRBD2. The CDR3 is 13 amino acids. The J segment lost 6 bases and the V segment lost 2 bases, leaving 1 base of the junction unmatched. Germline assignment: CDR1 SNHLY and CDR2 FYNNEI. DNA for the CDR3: TGTGCCAGCAGTGAAAGCGGGGCCAATGAGCAGTTCTTC. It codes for CASSESGANEQFF.

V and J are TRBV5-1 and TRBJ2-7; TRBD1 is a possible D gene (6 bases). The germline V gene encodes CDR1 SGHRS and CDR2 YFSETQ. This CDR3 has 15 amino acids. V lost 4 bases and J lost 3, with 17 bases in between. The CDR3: CASSLEPRGGYEQYF. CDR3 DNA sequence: TGCGCCAGCAGCCTGGAGCCAAGAGGGGGCTACGAGCAGTACTTC.

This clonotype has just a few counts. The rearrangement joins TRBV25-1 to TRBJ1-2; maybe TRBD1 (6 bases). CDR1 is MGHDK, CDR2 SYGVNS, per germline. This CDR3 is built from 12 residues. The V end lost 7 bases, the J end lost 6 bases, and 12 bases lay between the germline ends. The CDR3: CASMNRADGYTF. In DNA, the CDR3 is TGTGCCAGCATGAACAGGGCCGATGGCTACACCTTC.

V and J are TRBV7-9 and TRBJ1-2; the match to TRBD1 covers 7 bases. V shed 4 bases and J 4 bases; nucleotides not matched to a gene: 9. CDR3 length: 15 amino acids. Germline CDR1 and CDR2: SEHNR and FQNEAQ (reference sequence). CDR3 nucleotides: TGTGCCAGCAGCTCACAAGGGGGCTGGATCTATGGCTACACCTTC. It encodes CASSSQGGWIYGYTF.

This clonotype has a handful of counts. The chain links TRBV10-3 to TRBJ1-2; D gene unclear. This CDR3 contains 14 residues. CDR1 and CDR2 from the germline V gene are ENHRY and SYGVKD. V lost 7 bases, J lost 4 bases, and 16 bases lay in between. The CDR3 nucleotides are TGTGCCATCAAAAATACCCTCGGGAGCTATGGCTACACCTTC. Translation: CAIKNTLGSYGYTF.

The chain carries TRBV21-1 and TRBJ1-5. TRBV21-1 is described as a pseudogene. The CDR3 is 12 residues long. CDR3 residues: CASSLWNQPQHF. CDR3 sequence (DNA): TGTGCCAGCAGCTTATGGAATCAGCCCCAGCATTTT.

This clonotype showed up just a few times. Here the CDR3 DNA reads TGTGCCTGGGCAGAACCGTTCAACTATGGCTACACCTTC. It is translated as CAWAEPFNYGYTF. The genes are TRBV30 and TRBJ1-2; D not resolved. Germline V CDR1 and CDR2: GTSNPN, SVGIG (reference sequence). The germline V and J ends were trimmed by 5 bases and 2 bases, with 12 bases remaining between them. This CDR3 contains 13 residues.

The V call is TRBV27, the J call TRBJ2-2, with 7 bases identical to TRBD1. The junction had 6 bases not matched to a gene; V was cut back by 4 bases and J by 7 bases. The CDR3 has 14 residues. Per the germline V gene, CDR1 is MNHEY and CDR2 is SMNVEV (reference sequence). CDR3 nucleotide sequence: TGTGCCAGCAGTTCCGACAGGGCTAGCGGGGAGCTGTTTTTT. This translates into CASSSDRASGELFF.